A selection of T cell receptor beta chains follows, all from one sample in a study of Graves' ophthalmopathy and Graves' hyperthyroidism. MiXCR, applied by TCRdb to the multiplex PCR reads, yields one record per CDR3 protein. This sample has about 390,000 distinct CDR3 sequences, with 15% found just once. Material: peripheral blood. These receptors were collected from a woman under 30 with stable Graves' hyperthyroidism. The CDR3 runs from the conserved cysteine through the conserved F or W. The D gene is left open where the match is weak. Clone sizes are given selectively: once, few, many, or a class where the clone is expanded.

v_call	d_call	clone_size	j_call	cdr3_aa	cdr3_nt
TRBV10-3	.	many	TRBJ1-2	CAISDNERAIGYGYTF	TGTGCCATCAGTGATAATGAGAGGGCTATAGGCTATGGCTACACCTTC
TRBV20-1	.	.	TRBJ2-5	CSASRPGIAHQETQYF	TGCAGTGCTTCTCGACCTGGAATAGCGCACCAAGAGACCCAGTACTTC
TRBV5-1	TRBD2	many	TRBJ2-4	CASSLRTSGGISGNIQYF	TGCGCCAGCAGCCTAAGGACTAGCGGGGGGATATCAGGCAACATTCAGTACTTC
TRBV7-9	TRBD1	once	TRBJ1-2	CASSPQGGAYGYTF	TGTGCCAGCAGCCCCCAGGGGGGCGCCTATGGCTACACCTTC
TRBV6-2/TRBV6-3	.	few	TRBJ2-4	CASSYFPEAKNIQYF	TGTGCCAGCAGTTACTTCCCGGAGGCCAAAAACATTCAGTACTTC
TRBV7-2	TRBD2	many	TRBJ2-7	CASSSSPRGVGEQYF	TGTGCCAGCAGCTCCTCGCCTCGGGGGGTCGGCGAGCAGTACTTC
TRBV19	.	many	TRBJ1-1	CASTRGAVMNTEAFF	TGTGCCAGTACCCGCGGTGCAGTGATGAACACTGAAGCTTTCTTT
TRBV19	.	many	TRBJ2-6	CASSISGTGANVLTF	TGTGCCAGTAGTATATCGGGGACTGGGGCCAACGTCCTGACTTTC
TRBV12-3/TRBV12-4	TRBD1	.	TRBJ1-1	CASSDSSTGGETEAFF	TGTGCCAGCAGCGATTCTTCCACAGGGGGCGAGACTGAAGCTTTCTTT
TRBV19	.	few	TRBJ2-7	CASSIEASYEQYF	TGTGCCAGTAGTATAGAAGCGTCCTACGAGCAGTACTTC
TRBV6-1	TRBD1	many	TRBJ2-7	CASTPGQGASEQYF	TGTGCCAGCACACCGGGACAGGGGGCTTCCGAGCAGTACTTC
TRBV29-1	TRBD2	many	TRBJ2-6	CSVEGGAGANVLTF	TGCAGCGTTGAGGGGGGGGCTGGGGCCAACGTCCTGACTTTC
TRBV12-3/TRBV12-4	.	many	TRBJ2-5	CASSFRGIPQETQYF	TGTGCCAGCAGTTTTAGGGGTATTCCGCAAGAGACCCAGTACTTC
TRBV2	TRBD1	many	TRBJ2-2	CASSETRTGGTGELFF	TGTGCCAGCAGTGAAACTCGGACAGGGGGGACCGGGGAGCTGTTTTTT
TRBV6-1	.	.	TRBJ1-1	CASNLMGANTEAFF	TGTGCCAGCAACTTGATGGGGGCGAACACTGAAGCTTTCTTT
TRBV15	.	.	TRBJ2-7	CATSREVVFYEQYF	TGTGCCACCAGCAGAGAGGTGGTTTTCTACGAGCAGTACTTC
TRBV27	TRBD1	few	TRBJ1-2	CASSRDRSFGYTF	TGTGCCAGCAGTAGGGACAGGTCCTTCGGCTACACCTTC